Reported below is one T cell receptor (beta chain). These data are taken from a study of blood T cell repertoires in COVID-19. Turning to the study itself: Sources were T cells, B-cell-depleted T cells, or PBMCs; the material itself was cDNA or gDNA.

The length of the CDR3 is 16 residues. V trimming: 4 bases; J trimming: 4 bases; junction bases outside the gene matches: 6. The germline gives CDR1 SGHVS, CDR2 FNYEAQ. Data came from immunoSEQ multiplex PCR; TCRdb stores just in-frame clones and leaves some out. The sample has approximately 150,000 clones, 80% to 90% seen once. This clonotype was obtained from a woman in her 50s with acute or convalescent COVID-19. What was sequenced was peripheral blood. The chain links TRBV7-6 to TRBJ2-1; 11 bases are shared with TRBD1. This CDR3 is CASSSRTGGEYNEQFF. CDR3 coding DNA: TGTGCCAGCAGCTCCCGGACAGGGGGCGAATACAATGAGCAGTTCTTC.